This T cell receptor beta chain came from a study of blood T cell repertoires in COVID-19 (dated by TCRdb to the early 2020s). Study-wide context: The collaborator samples originated in the United States, Italy and Spain and spanned the acute and convalescent phases of COVID-19. The prospective study material was composed of cDNA or gDNA derived from T cells, B-cell-depleted T cells, or PBMCs. Deeply sampled blood TCRbeta repertoires from subjects exposed to, actively infected with, or recovered from COVID-19 were included in the dataset. A freely available public database, intended as a resource for researchers studying the immune response to SARS-CoV-2, is where the repertoires were released. The samples were drawn from two sources: the first 160 participants of the ongoing ImmuneRACE study, and some 1,300 subjects contributed by 6 global collaborators. Sample metadata almost always included a de-identified subject ID, COVID-19 status, age in years and sex. Where HLA class I and class II types were available, the types were taken from metadata supplied by the sample provider, not from assay-based typing.

Each collaborating institution followed its own protocols to collect whole blood in K2EDTA tubes. For TCRbeta analysis, collaborators shipped samples in one of three forms: frozen whole blood, isolated PBMCs, or DNA extracted from either of those sample types. Overall study outcomes, separate from this receptor: How much clinical and demographic metadata was included differed by source and by participant, and the metadata was provided uncurated.

Taken from cysteine to phenylalanine, the CDR3 has 13 residues. Here the CDR3 DNA is all that survives: 39 bases in frame from base 1. Here V drops 9 bases and J drops 3 bases, and the junction holds 7 bases not matched to any gene. The germline V gene yields MNHEY for CDR1 and SVGAGI for CDR2. A note on this clone: No antigen is known for it. Base qualities were left out, and no much larger clone turns up one base away.

The immunoSEQ Assay, a bias-controlled multiplex PCR, was used to amplify TCRbeta CDR3 regions from genomic DNA. The published analysis was carried out like this. The number of nucleated cells in each sample was estimated from the amplification of reference gene primers within the assay. Sequence reads were collapsed and filtered to measure the absolute abundance of every unique TCRbeta CDR3 rearrangement. For each sample, productive Simpson clonality was calculated as the square root of Simpson's diversity index across productive rearrangements. TCRdb mirrors the immuneACCESS table, restricted to in-frame sequences. Some clones are absent from its copies; in checked studies, under half trace to an unresolved V gene, and the reason for the others is unknown. V and J calls and clone size are those listed in that table; D and trimming were worked out from the DNA. The sample table lists tens of thousands of clones, around 78% of them with a count of one. The top ten hold about 20% of the sample.

This receptor chain uses TRBV6-5 and TRBJ1-2, with 7 junctional bases fitting TRBD1. The clonotype comes from a woman of 80 years or more with acute or convalescent COVID-19. Input material: peripheral blood. Here the CDR3 is given as CASRGGADYGYTF. Here is the DNA: TGTGCCAGTCGAGGGGGCGCCGACTATGGCTACACCTTC.